Following are 31 T cell receptor beta chains from one sample sequenced in a study of PD-1 blockade in classical Hodgkin lymphoma. Produced via immunoSEQ multiplex PCR; TCRdb's table is partial and in-frame only. The sample yields 13,000 to 15,000 clones, around 90% seen once. Time point defined: newly diagnosed, previously untreated cHL patient sample. After thawing, PBMCs were subjected to magnetic negative selection to isolate CD8+ T cells. Sequencing used CD8+ T cells from blood. These receptors originate from a human donor with classical Hodgkin lymphoma.

This chain connects TRBV19 to TRBJ1-5; D not resolved. Trimming took 5 bases from V and 1 from J, leaving 12 bases between them. Germline lookup yields CDR1 LNHDA and CDR2 SQIVND (reference sequence). This CDR3 spans 15 amino acids. The CDR3 protein is CASSGGDGSNQPQHF. CDR3 DNA: TGTGCCAGTAGTGGAGGTGATGGGAGCAATCAGCCCCAGCATTTT.

This clone has more than one count but fewer than ten. CDR3 in amino acids: CSVDLGHRGYTF. The CDR3 nucleotides read TGCAGCGTTGATCTGGGACACAGGGGGTATACCTTC. The J gene is TRBJ1-2, the V gene TRBV29-1; 8 positions match TRBD1. The germline CDR1 and CDR2 sequences are SQVTM and ANQGSEA. V trimming: 3 bases; J trimming: 14 bases; junction bases outside the gene matches: 11. The length of the CDR3 is 12 residues.

The chain's CDR3 is CASSLGAGPMNTEAFF. CDR3 DNA: TGTGCCAGCAGCTTAGGGGCAGGACCCATGAACACTGAAGCTTTCTTT. The chain combines TRBV11-2 with TRBJ1-1; D not certain. Trimming stripped 1 base from V and 0 bases from J, with 12 bases between. This CDR3 region has 16 residues. The germline gives CDR1 SGHAT, CDR2 FQNNGV. Based on the CDR3 plus reference TRBV11-2 and TRBJ1-1, the full variable domain is EAGVAQSPRYKIIEKRQSVAFWCNPISGHATLYWYQQILGQGPKLLIQFQNNGVVDDSQLPKDRFSAERLKGVDSTLKIQPAKLEDSAVYLCASSLGAGPMNTEAFFGQGTRLTVV.

V and J are TRBV19 and TRBJ2-3, with D perhaps matching TRBD2 (6 bases). This CDR3 contains 16 residues. Germline V lookup: CDR1 LNHDA, CDR2 SQIVND (reference sequence). Trimming stripped 0 bases from V and 2 bases from J, with 12 bases between. This CDR3 reads CASSIDLGGTTDTQYF. In DNA, the CDR3 is TGTGCCAGTAGTATAGATCTCGGCGGGACCACAGATACGCAGTATTTT.

The V call is TRBV6-5, the J call TRBJ2-7, with a weak D call TRBD1 (6 bases). The CDR3 length is 14 residues. Trimming took off 2 bases at V and 2 bases at J, with 10 bases between the two ends. The germline CDR1 and CDR2 sequences are MNHEY and SVGAGI. In nucleotides, the CDR3 is TGTGCCAGCAGTTACGGGCAGGGGACCTACGAGCAGTACTTC. Its translation: CASSYGQGTYEQYF.

This sequence joins TRBV6-4 and TRBJ2-3, with a weak D call TRBD2 (6 bases). Trimming removed 5 bases at V and 3 bases at J, with 6 bases between. The V gene's germline CDR1 is MRHNA and CDR2 SNTAGT. The CDR3 contains 12 residues. The CDR3 DNA sequence: TGTGCCAGCAGTAGCGGGACAGATACGCAGTATTTT. As protein: CASSSGTDTQYF.

The chain employs TRBV7-9 and TRBJ2-1, with D possibly TRBD2 on 6 matching bases. Germline V gives CDR1 SEHNR, CDR2 FQNEAQ (reference sequence). This CDR3 region has 13 residues. Trimming removed 5 bases from V and 5 bases from J, with 10 bases in between. The CDR3 DNA reads as TGTGCCAGCAGCGTCGGGACTGACAATGAGCAGTTCTTC. It is translated as CASSVGTDNEQFF.

This rearrangement joins TRBV7-9 to TRBJ2-7; no firm D call. Germline V gene sequence: CDR1 SEHNR, CDR2 FQNEAQ (reference sequence). V gave up 4 bases and J gave up 4 bases, with 11 bases separating them. There are 13 residues in the CDR3. The chain's CDR3 is CASSSDIFYEQYV. The CDR3 nucleotides read TGTGCCAGCAGCTCCGACATTTTTTACGAGCAGTACGTC.

Only one count was recorded for this clone. The chain employs TRBV11-2 and TRBJ2-1, with D possibly TRBD2 on 5 matching bases. The germline CDR1 and CDR2 sequences are SGHAT and FQNNGV. V was cut by 1 base and J by 9 bases, with 13 bases left in between. This CDR3 spans 14 amino acids. The CDR3 is CASSLVDSVFEQFF. CDR3 DNA sequence: TGTGCCAGCAGCTTAGTCGATAGCGTGTTTGAGCAGTTCTTC.

V is TRBV15 and J is TRBJ2-7, with 7 bases identical to TRBD2. V lost 3 bases, J lost 6 bases, and 14 bases stayed unmatched. Per germline, CDR1 LNHNV and CDR2 YYDKDF (reference sequence). The CDR3 is 16 residues long. The CDR3 region is CATSSSHRDYSLEQYV. The CDR3 DNA follows: TGTGCCACCAGCAGCTCCCACCGGGACTACTCCCTCGAGCAGTACGTC.

V usage is TRBV15 and J usage is TRBJ1-5, with unresolved D. The germline V gene has CDR1 LNHNV and CDR2 YYDKDF (reference sequence). This CDR3 has 16 amino acids. V lost 4 bases to trimming and J lost 7 bases, with 20 bases between them. CDR3: CATSTGPSLGSQPQHF. CDR3 bases: TGTGCCACCAGCACCGGACCCTCCTTGGGCAGCCAGCCCCAGCATTTT.

V and J are TRBV29-1 and TRBJ1-1, with 9 nucleotides matching TRBD1. Germline values: CDR1 SQVTM, CDR2 ANQGSEA. The ends lost 7 bases at V and 4 bases at J; junction bases unmatched: 7. The CDR3 runs 13 residues. CDR3 in DNA: TGCAGCGCCAGACAGGGGGGGAGCACTGAAGCTTTCTTT. Its protein product is CSARQGGSTEAFF.

The rearrangement uses TRBV7-8 and TRBJ2-1; no clear D. The V gene lost 0 bases and the J gene lost 1 base, with 4 bases spanning the gap. This CDR3 is 14 amino acids long. Germline V gene sequence: CDR1 SGHVS, CDR2 FQNEAQ. The CDR3 is CASSLADSYNEQFF. CDR3 bases: TGTGCCAGCAGCTTAGCGGATTCCTACAATGAGCAGTTCTTC.

The chain couples TRBV7-9 to TRBJ1-5, with 7 bases fitting TRBD1. The germline gives CDR1 SEHNR, CDR2 FQNEAQ (reference sequence). After removal of 6 bases from V and 7 bases from J, the junction contained 6 bases not matched to a gene. This CDR3 contains 13 residues. CDR3 nucleotides: TGTGCCAGCAGTCCCGGGACAGACCAGCCCCAGCATTTT. It encodes CASSPGTDQPQHF.

The chain is built from TRBV5-1 and TRBJ1-4; D gene uncertain. Trimming took 0 bases from V and 0 from J, leaving 12 bases between them. This CDR3 is built from 17 residues. Looked up from germline, CDR1 is SGHRS and CDR2 is YFSETQ. The DNA of the CDR3 is TGCGCCAGCAGCTTGGAGTCGGCGGGCGCAACTAATGAAAAACTGTTTTTT. This translates into CASSLESAGATNEKLFF.

The V and J genes are TRBV29-1 and TRBJ2-7, with D perhaps matching TRBD1 (5 bases). V was pared by 6 bases and J by 3 bases, with 12 bases between. The CDR3 is made up of 12 amino acids. CDR1 and CDR2 (germline): SQVTM, ANQGSEA. The CDR3 DNA sequence: TGCAGCGTAACAGGTAGTCTCTACGAGCAGTACTTC. This translates into CSVTGSLYEQYF.

CDR3 in amino acids: CASSPTGPQETQYF. CDR3 nucleotides: TGTGCCAGCAGTCCGACAGGGCCTCAAGAGACCCAGTACTTC. The chain is built from TRBV28 and TRBJ2-5, with 7 bases matching TRBD1. Germline V CDR1 and CDR2: MDHEN, SYDVKM. The CDR3 is made up of 14 amino acids. V was clipped by 5 bases and J by 2 bases; unmatched bases: 5.

The V and J genes are TRBV29-1 and TRBJ1-2; D not resolved. The germline gives CDR1 SQVTM, CDR2 ANQGSEA. Trimming removed 5 bases from V and 2 bases from J, with 12 bases in between. The CDR3 totals 13 residues. The CDR3 is CSVLHPENYGYTF. Written as DNA, the CDR3 is TGCAGCGTTCTCCACCCCGAAAACTATGGCTACACCTTC.

The J gene is TRBJ1-1, the V gene TRBV6-4; 7 nucleotides align to TRBD1. V was clipped by 3 bases and J by 4 bases; unmatched bases: 17. Germline V gene data show CDR1 as MRHNA and CDR2 as SNTAGT. The CDR3 loop spans 18 amino acids. The CDR3 is CASSEIEDRDYEGTEAFF. CDR3 bases: TGTGCCAGCAGTGAAATAGAAGACAGGGACTATGAGGGCACTGAAGCTTTCTTT.

The V gene is TRBV2, the J gene TRBJ2-1; TRBD2 agrees at 11 bases. V dropped 7 bases and J dropped 4; count of bases not matched to a gene: 3. CDR1 SNHLY and CDR2 FYNNEI come from the germline V gene. This CDR3 comprises 14 residues. CDR3 amino acids: CASNGLAGYNEQFF. The DNA of the CDR3 is TGTGCCAGCAACGGACTAGCGGGTTACAATGAGCAGTTCTTC.

The chain combines TRBV29-1 with TRBJ2-7, with D maybe TRBD2 (6 bases). Germline assignment: CDR1 SQVTM and CDR2 ANQGSEA. CDR3 length equals 12 residues. Trimming took off 4 bases at V and 0 bases at J, with 7 bases between the two ends. CDR3 in amino acids: CSVGGDSYEQYF. DNA for the CDR3: TGCAGCGTTGGCGGGGACTCCTACGAGCAGTACTTC.

The chain has TRBV19 and TRBJ1-2; D perhaps matches TRBD1 (5 bases). This CDR3 is built from 12 residues. Germline V lookup: CDR1 LNHDA, CDR2 SQIVND (reference sequence). Between the trimmed V and J ends, which lost 1 base and 6 bases, there was a span of 6 bases. CDR3 sequence reads: CASSIGGDGYTF. The CDR3 region has the DNA TGTGCCAGTAGTATAGGAGGGGATGGCTACACCTTC.

The chain couples TRBV14 to TRBJ2-5; D tentatively reads TRBD1 or TRBD2 (5 bases each). Germline CDR1 reads SGHDN; CDR2 reads FVKESK. The CDR3 is 15 residues long. Between the trimmed V and J ends, which lost 0 bases and 5 bases, there was a span of 13 bases. CDR3 residues: CASSQEGVGVETQYF. CDR3 bases: TGTGCCAGCAGCCAAGAGGGGGTTGGGGTTGAGACCCAGTACTTC.

In its sample, this clone was seen once. This chain connects TRBV7-8 to TRBJ2-5; the D call may be TRBD1 or TRBD2 (5 bases each). Germline V gene sequence: CDR1 SGHVS, CDR2 FQNEAQ. The ends were cut back, 0 bases at V and 5 bases at J, with 16 bases in the middle. This CDR3 has 16 residues. The CDR3 coding sequence is TGTGCCAGCAGCTTAGCTAGCGCCAGGGCGGAGGAGACCCAGTACTTC. Protein sequence: CASSLASARAEETQYF.

This chain links TRBV4-1 with TRBJ1-3, with D possibly matching TRBD1 (6 bases). This CDR3 has 16 residues. Trimming left V 4 bases short and J 7 bases short, with 20 bases between. CDR1 is MGHRA, CDR2 YSYEKL, per germline. DNA for the CDR3: TGCGCCAGCAGCCTTCTGACAGGACGGACAGAGAACACCATATATTTT. This gives the protein CASSLLTGRTENTIYF.

V and J are TRBV7-9 and TRBJ2-5; 8 bases fit TRBD2. CDR1 and CDR2 from the germline V gene are SEHNR and FQNEAQ (reference sequence). The CDR3 consists of 13 residues. J was trimmed by 4 bases and V by 5 bases; bases with no gene match: 3. The CDR3 sequence is CASSVTSGETQYF. The DNA for the CDR3 is TGTGCCAGCAGCGTTACTAGCGGAGAGACCCAGTACTTC.

This clone was observed once. The CDR3 region has the DNA TGTGCCAGCAGCTTAGACGCGGGAGGAAGTAACAATGAGCAGTTCTTC. This translates into CASSLDAGGSNNEQFF. The J gene is TRBJ2-1, the V gene TRBV7-9; 8 nucleotides match TRBD2. The CDR3 length is 16 residues. Per the germline V gene, CDR1 is SEHNR and CDR2 is FQNEAQ (reference sequence). V dropped 1 base and J dropped 5; count of bases not matched to a gene: 7.

This clone was detected only a few times. The chain is built from TRBV2 and TRBJ1-2; possibly TRBD1 for D (5 bases). The germline V gene encodes CDR1 SNHLY and CDR2 FYNNEI. The CDR3 runs 13 residues. With 3 bases removed from V and 8 bases from J, the gap between germline ends came to 13 bases. The CDR3 region is CASSEAGTLGYTF. The DNA for the CDR3 is TGTGCCAGCAGTGAGGCAGGGACCCTGGGCTACACCTTC. The full variable domain, with the rest looked up from reference TRBV2 and TRBJ1-2, is EPEVTQTPSHQVTQMGQEVILRCVPISNHLYFYWYRQILGQKVEFLVSFYNNEISEKSEIFDDQFSVERPDGSNFTLKIRSTKLEDSAMYFCASSEAGTLGYTFGSGTRLTVV.

This rearrangement joins TRBV5-4 to TRBJ1-3; no clear D gene. Germline loops: CDR1 SGHNT, CDR2 YYREEE (reference sequence). Deletions cut 0 bases from V and 0 bases from J, with 4 bases between. This CDR3 contains 14 residues. CDR3 sequence (DNA): TGTGCCAGCAGCTTGGACAGCTCTGGAAACACCATATATTTT. Translation: CASSLDSSGNTIYF.

This clone was picked up one time. V gene TRBV9 combines with J gene TRBJ1-1; D is unclear. V lost 0 bases, J lost 5 bases, and 8 bases lay in between. This CDR3 spans 13 amino acids. The germline CDR1 and CDR2 sequences are SGDLS and YYNGEE. DNA for the CDR3: TGTGCCAGCAGCGTAGGGCAGCAAACTGAAGCTTTCTTT. It specifies CASSVGQQTEAFF. The full variable domain, its missing parts supplied by reference TRBV9 and TRBJ1-1, is DSGVTQTPKHLITATGQRVTLRCSPRSGDLSVYWYQQSLDQGLQFLIQYYNGEERAKGNILERFSAQQFPDLHSELNLSSLELGDSALYFCASSVGQQTEAFFGQGTRLTVV.

The genes are TRBV12-5 and TRBJ2-2, with D perhaps matching TRBD1 (6 bases). Trimming left V 6 bases short and J 4 bases short, with 9 bases between. Germline V gene sequence: CDR1 LGHNT, CDR2 FRNRAP. This CDR3 has 13 residues. CDR3 in DNA: TGTGCTAGTGGCGAAGGGGGCACCGGGGAGCTGTTTTTT. This codes for CASGEGGTGELFF.